Below, 11 T cell receptor beta chains from the same sample are listed, as sequenced in a study of CD8+ T cells in alopecia areata. Sorting relied on CD4, CD8alpha, NKG2D, NKG2ACE and other markers applied to pooled cutaneous lymph node cells. Once RNA had been extracted, it was reverse transcribed into cDNA to act as the sequencing template. Profiled with immunoSEQ multiplex PCR; TCRdb holds only in-frame clones, not every one. The specimen has approximately 280,000 clones, none found just once. What was sequenced was CD4+ T cells sorted from a lymph node. All receptors derive from a C3H/HeJ mouse with alopecia areata. MHC haplotype of the strain: H2-k.

In its sample, this clone was seen a few times. The genes are named according to mouse. The missing CDR3 end, 4 residues past where the read stops, is filled in from the germline J gene. The chain employs TRBV29 and TRBJ2-1; 9 positions match TRBD1. V shed 6 bases, J shed 5 bases, and the junction held 5 bases outside the gene matches. The CDR3 is 14 residues long. Germline assignment: CDR1 MSHET and CDR2 SYDVDS. The covered CDR3 bases are TGTGCTAGCAGGAGGGACAGGGCTAATGCT. Protein product: CASRRDRANA. The full CDR3 protein reads CASRRDRANAEQFF.

This clone was detected many times. Gene names denote mouse genes. Read sequence stops 4 residues before the CDR3 end, and the germline J gene provides the missing end. V and J are TRBV17 and TRBJ2-3, with D maybe TRBD1 (5 bases). This CDR3 spans 15 amino acids. The germline V gene has CDR1 MNHDT and CDR2 YYDKIL. Between the trimmed V and J ends, which lost 2 bases and 1 base, there was a span of 10 bases. CDR3 sequence: CASSRRQGGAETLYF. CDR3 DNA (partial): TGTGCTAGCAGTAGAAGGCAGGGAGGTGCAGAA.

This clone was counted a few times. Genes and germline come from the mouse. The read terminates 3 residues before the CDR3 end, so the remaining end is supplied by the germline J gene. This rearrangement joins TRBV19 to TRBJ1-6; TRBD1 aligns across 7 bases. TRBJ1-6 is an ORF, and what it does is uncertain. Looked up from germline, CDR1 is FNHDT and CDR2 is SITEND (reference sequence). This CDR3 comprises 15 residues. Trimming cost V 4 bases and J 1 base; bases outside gene matches: 2. CDR3 region: CASSRDRSYNSPLYF. The DNA read from the CDR3 is TGTGCCAGCAGTCGGGACAGATCCTATAATTCGCCC.

This clone was picked up a small number of times. Mouse names are used for the genes. Sequencing ends 4 residues short of the CDR3 end; the germline J gene provides the rest. This sample also contains other DNA sequences that code for the same CDR3. The chain uses TRBV13-1 and TRBJ1-2; D possibly corresponds to TRBD1 (5 bases). V lost 5 bases, J lost 0 bases, and 11 bases lay in between. CDR3 length equals 14 residues. CDR1 and CDR2 (germline): NSHNY, SYGAGN. The part of the CDR3 DNA that was read is TGTGCCAGCAGCCTTGACAGAGCAAACTCC. The encoded protein is CASSLDRANS. The entire CDR3 protein is CASSLDRANSDYTF.

Turning to this clone: Gene labels here are mouse ones. The DNA read from the CDR3 is TGTGCCAGCAGCTTTGCAAACACCGGG. Its translation: CASSFANTG. The whole CDR3 reads CASSFANTGQLYF. V usage is TRBV13-1 and J usage is TRBJ2-2, with D uncertain. The CDR3 end lies 4 residues beyond the end of the read and is filled in from the germline J gene. The CDR3 runs to 13 residues. Germline lookup yields CDR1 NSHNY and CDR2 SYGAGN. Trimming shortened V by 5 bases and J by 0 bases, and 5 bases separated the two germline ends.

This clone has ten or more counts. All gene names here are mouse names. The read falls 4 residues short of the CDR3 end, and the missing part is taken from the germline J gene. The same CDR3 arises from other DNA sequences in this sample as well. The V gene is TRBV1, the J gene TRBJ2-5; TRBD2 aligns across 9 bases. The CDR3 sequence is 15 residues long. Germline CDR1 and CDR2: NSQYPW and LRSPGD (reference sequence). V shed 1 base, J shed 1 base, and the junction held 0 bases outside the gene matches. CDR3 DNA (partial): TGCACCTGCAGTGCAGCTGGGGGGGACCAAGAC. It specifies CTCSAAGGDQD. The whole CDR3 is CTCSAAGGDQDTQYF.

Concerning this clone itself: Any gene name here is a mouse gene name. The CDR3 extends 4 residues past the end of the read, so its final part is completed from the germline J gene. The rearrangement links TRBV19 to TRBJ2-5, with 12 positions matching TRBD1. Germline CDR1 is FNHDT and CDR2 is SITEND (reference sequence). The CDR3 loop spans 15 amino acids. CDR3 amino acids: CASSPSGTGGDTQYF. CDR3 DNA (partial): TGTGCCAGCAGTCCATCCGGGACAGGGGGCGAC. Full variable domain (missing parts from reference TRBV19 and TRBJ2-5): GGIITQTPKFLIGQEGQKLTLKCQQNFNHDTMYWYRQDSGKGLRLIYYSITENDLQKGDLSEGYDASREKKSSFSLTVTSAQKNEMAVFLCASSPSGTGGDTQYFGPGTRLLVL.

This clone was seen a few times. Here the gene names and germline are mouse. The CDR3 is cut off 4 residues early in the read; its end comes from the germline J gene. This chain connects TRBV1 to TRBJ1-1, with D perhaps matching TRBD1 (5 bases). There are 15 residues in the CDR3. V lost 0 bases, J lost 0 bases, and 8 bases lay in between. The germline V gene has CDR1 NSQYPW and CDR2 LRSPGD (reference sequence). CDR3 bases read: TGCACCTGCAGTGCAGACAGGGCCGCAAACACA. Translated, it gives CTCSADRAANT. The full CDR3 reads CTCSADRAANTEVFF. The full variable domain, in which reference TRBV1 and TRBJ1-1 provide the parts outside the CDR3, is VTLLEQNPRWRLVPRGQAVNLRCILKNSQYPWMSWYQQDLQKQLQWLFTLRSPGDKEVKSLPGADYLATRVTDTELRLQVANMSQGRTLYCTCSADRAANTEVFFGKGTRLTVV.

This clone was observed a few times. Genes here carry mouse names. The read ends 4 residues early relative to the CDR3; the germline J gene fills the gap. V and J are TRBV16 and TRBJ2-3; TRBD1 agrees at 10 bases. The J segment lost 2 bases and the V segment lost 1 base, leaving 3 bases of the junction unmatched. CDR1 is SGHSA and CDR2 is FRNQAP in the germline V gene. The CDR3 is 16 residues long. The covered CDR3 bases are TGTGCAAGCAGCTTAGTGACAGGGGGCGATGCAGAA. It is translated as CASSLVTGGDAE. In full, the CDR3 reads CASSLVTGGDAETLYF.

This clone was found many times. Each gene name is a mouse one. The read falls 4 residues short of the CDR3 end, and the missing part is taken from the germline J gene. V is TRBV17 and J is TRBJ2-7, with 7 bases that match TRBD1. The germline gives CDR1 MNHDT, CDR2 YYDKIL. This CDR3 region has 13 residues. CDR3 protein: CASSRRDRYEQYF. The DNA read from the CDR3 is TGTGCTAGCAGTAGAAGGGACAGATAT.

The table lists this clone with a few counts. Gene names and germline refer to mouse. With the read ending 4 residues before the CDR3 end, the germline J gene is used to fill in that end. The chain uses TRBV12-1 and TRBJ1-2, with D maybe TRBD1 (6 bases). This CDR3 has 14 amino acids. Per the germline V gene, CDR1 is SGHSN and CDR2 is HYEKVE. The ends were cut back, 2 bases at V and 1 base at J, with 10 bases in the middle. CDR3 region: CASSQSGVNSDYTF. The sequenced CDR3 bases are TGTGCCAGCTCTCAATCAGGGGTAAACTCC. The full variable domain, completed using reference TRBV12-1 and TRBJ1-2, is DSGVVQSPRHIIKEKGGRSVLTCIPISGHSNVVWYQQTLGKELKFLIQHYEKVERDKGFLPSRFSVQQFDDYHSEMNMSALELEDSAMYFCASSQSGVNSDYTFGSGTRLLVI.